These 14 T cell receptor beta chains were all obtained from the same sample, sequenced in a study of shared clonotypes between healthy human individuals. Here immunoSEQ multiplex PCR was the method, and the copy in TCRdb shows in-frame clones only, minus some. The table has around 1 million clones, 70% to 85% seen once. The material sequenced was memory CD4+ T cells sorted from blood. Regarding subset: CD45RA-negative fraction. Receptors were obtained from a man between 18 and 35 years old in good health.

A single count supports this clone. The chain couples TRBV5-6 to TRBJ1-5; tentative D call: TRBD1 (5 bases). The germline V gene has CDR1 SGHDT and CDR2 YYEEEE. The CDR3 sequence is 17 residues long. Trimming pared 3 bases from V and 0 bases from J, leaving 16 bases between. The CDR3 sequence is CASSSWIQEYSNQPQHF. The CDR3 coding sequence is TGTGCCAGCAGCTCCTGGATACAGGAATATAGCAATCAGCCCCAGCATTTT.

The V and J genes are TRBV7-2 and TRBJ2-6; D call uncertain. Germline V lookup: CDR1 SGHTA, CDR2 FQGNSA. This CDR3 has 17 amino acids. Trimming cost V 5 bases and J 2 bases, with 16 bases left between them. This CDR3 reads CASSLLGLVTGANVLTF. The DNA of the CDR3 is TGTGCCAGCAGCCTTCTTGGTTTAGTTACTGGGGCCAACGTCCTGACTTTC.

This chain links TRBV7-9 with TRBJ1-2; possible D gene TRBD1, 6 bases. Per germline, CDR1 SEHNR and CDR2 FQNEAQ (reference sequence). The CDR3 loop spans 13 amino acids. V lost 6 bases and J 6 bases, leaving 14 bases between the germline ends. CDR3 sequence: CASSPTGSHGYTF. CDR3 bases: TGTGCCAGCAGTCCTACAGGGAGCCATGGCTACACCTTC.

This clone was seen a single time. J is TRBJ1-5 and V is TRBV6-1, with D possibly matching TRBD1 (6 bases). V was trimmed by 6 bases and J by 3 bases, leaving 9 bases between them. The germline gives CDR1 MNHNS, CDR2 SASEGT. The CDR3 runs to 13 residues. CDR3 DNA sequence: TGTGCCAGCAGAGTGGGGGCCAATCAGCCCCAGCATTTT. Residues: CASRVGANQPQHF.

This sequence joins TRBV28 and TRBJ1-6; D ambiguous. This CDR3 has 15 amino acids. Looked up from germline, CDR1 is MDHEN and CDR2 is SYDVKM. V was shortened by 3 bases and J by 9 bases, with 15 bases between the two germline ends. The DNA for the CDR3 is TGTGCCAGCAGTTTTGCGGGATTTGGAGCTTCACCCCTCCACTTT. This codes for CASSFAGFGASPLHF. The whole variable domain, remainder taken from reference TRBV28 and TRBJ1-6, is DVKVTQSSRYLVKRTGEKVFLECVQDMDHENMFWYRQDPGLGLRLIYFSYDVKMKEKGDIPEGYSVSREKKERFSLILESASTNQTSMYLCASSFAGFGASPLHFGNGTRLTVT.

This chain joins TRBV6-1 and TRBJ2-4; tentative D call: TRBD2 (5 bases). The CDR3 runs 13 residues. Trimming pared 8 bases from V and 2 bases from J, leaving 10 bases between. CDR1 and CDR2 (germline): MNHNS, SASEGT. The CDR3 spells CASDSGSKNIQYF. Here the CDR3 DNA reads TGTGCCAGCGACTCGGGGTCCAAAAACATTCAGTACTTC.

The chain combines TRBV27 with TRBJ1-1; D gene ambiguous. The germline V and J ends were trimmed by 4 bases and 0 bases, with 12 bases remaining between them. Per germline, CDR1 MNHEY and CDR2 SMNVEV (reference sequence). This CDR3 is built from 15 residues. The DNA for the CDR3 is TGTGCCAGCAGTTCCCGGACTGCCCTGAACACTGAAGCTTTCTTT. Its protein is CASSSRTALNTEAFF.

This clone has more than one count but fewer than ten. The V and J genes are TRBV19 and TRBJ1-2, with D hard to call. Germline CDR1 LNHDA, CDR2 SQIVND (reference sequence). The V gene lost 6 bases and the J gene lost 0 bases, with 11 bases spanning the gap. The CDR3 is 14 residues long. The CDR3 spells CASSDNTANYGYTF. The CDR3 region has the DNA TGTGCCAGTAGCGACAACACAGCTAACTATGGCTACACCTTC.

The V gene is TRBV5-6, the J gene TRBJ1-1; D remains unclear. CDR3 length: 14 amino acids. CDR1 is SGHDT, CDR2 YYEEEE, per germline. V was shortened by 4 bases and J by 2 bases, with 12 bases between the two germline ends. The CDR3: CASSGGPFNTEAFF. CDR3 sequence (DNA): TGTGCCAGCAGCGGCGGACCCTTTAACACTGAAGCTTTCTTT. Full variable domain (remainder filled in from reference TRBV5-6 and TRBJ1-1): DAGVTQSPTHLIKTRGQQVTLRCSPKSGHDTVSWYQQALGQGPQFIFQYYEEEERQRGNFPDRFSGHQFPNYSSELNVNALLLGDSALYLCASSGGPFNTEAFFGQGTRLTVV.

The genes are TRBV28 and TRBJ1-1; 9 bases fit TRBD1. This CDR3 spans 15 amino acids. Germline V gene lookup returns CDR1 MDHEN and CDR2 SYDVKM. V lost 4 bases and J lost 6; bases outside the gene matches: 9. The CDR3 DNA reads as TGTGCCAGCAGTTACACGGACAGGGGTGGGGCTGAAGCTTTCTTT. This gives the protein CASSYTDRGGAEAFF.

J is TRBJ2-1 and V is TRBV29-1; 10 bases match TRBD2. This CDR3 is 14 amino acids long. J gave up 6 bases and V 8 bases, and 10 bases lay outside the gene matches. Germline lookup yields CDR1 SQVTM and CDR2 ANQGSEA. CDR3 sequence (DNA): TGCAGCTCTGCCGGAGCGGGGGGGCTCAATGAGCAGTTCTTC. Its protein product is CSSAGAGGLNEQFF.

This sequence joins TRBV7-2 and TRBJ2-7; D gene unclear. This CDR3 is built from 14 residues. The V end was cut by 2 bases, the J end by 4 bases, with 12 bases between. Germline loops: CDR1 SGHTA, CDR2 FQGNSA. In DNA, the CDR3 is TGTGCCAGCAGCTTAAGTAGCCTCTCGTACGAGCAGTACTTC. Translation: CASSLSSLSYEQYF.

This clone has a handful of counts. V is TRBV6-5 and J is TRBJ2-5; the D gene is possibly TRBD1 (5 bases). In germline, CDR1 is MNHEY, CDR2 SVGAGI. The CDR3 is made up of 13 amino acids. Trimming removed 4 bases at V and 2 bases at J, with 8 bases between. CDR3 in amino acids: CASSFDRQETQYF. CDR3 coding DNA: TGTGCCAGCAGTTTTGACAGACAAGAGACCCAGTACTTC.

This chain uses TRBV2 with TRBJ1-6; D is unresolved. V was clipped by 2 bases and J by 9 bases, with 8 bases between them. The CDR3 spans 13 residues. Germline V gene sequence: CDR1 SNHLY, CDR2 FYNNEI. CDR3 amino acids: CASSEWPGSPLHF. The DNA for the CDR3 is TGTGCCAGCAGTGAATGGCCGGGTTCACCCCTCCACTTT.